One and the same sample provided the 10 T cell receptor beta chains below, sequenced in a study of shared clonotypes between healthy human individuals. The method was immunoSEQ multiplex PCR; TCRdb's version includes in-frame clones alone and lacks a portion of them. In the table there are around 1,100,000 clones, 77% of which are singletons. Sample: memory CD4+ T cells from PBMCs. This sample's subset: CD45RA-negative fraction. The source is a man aged 18 to 29 in good health. Some clones in this sample may be carry-over from other donors' samples.

The rearrangement links TRBV6-5 to TRBJ1-2, with D possibly being TRBD1 (5 bases). The germline V gene has CDR1 MNHEY and CDR2 SVGAGI. V lost 2 bases to trimming and J lost 5 bases, with 12 bases between them. CDR3 length: 14 amino acids. CDR3 sequence: CASSYGRKGYGYTF. The CDR3 nucleotides read TGTGCCAGCAGTTACGGCAGGAAGGGGTATGGCTACACCTTC.

This clone was counted once. The genes are TRBV2 and TRBJ2-2; D gene unclear. Deletions cut 7 bases from V and 6 bases from J, with 6 bases between. The CDR3 is made up of 11 amino acids. The germline V gene encodes CDR1 SNHLY and CDR2 FYNNEI. CDR3 coding DNA: TGTGCCAGCACAGTGCCCGGGGAGCTGTTTTTT. It translates to CASTVPGELFF.

This sequence joins TRBV20-1 and TRBJ1-1, with 7 bases lining up with TRBD1. Per germline, CDR1 DFQATT and CDR2 SNEGSKA (reference sequence). This CDR3 is 11 amino acids long. Here the CDR3 DNA reads TGCAGGCCAGGGGGTAACACTGAAGCTTTCTTT. Amino acid sequence: CRPGGNTEAFF.

CDR3 sequence (DNA): TGTGCCAGCAGTTTCACCCAGCTCTCTGGAAACACCATATATTTT. Translating gives CASSFTQLSGNTIYF. V usage is TRBV28 and J usage is TRBJ1-3; D is unclear. V was clipped by 3 bases and J by 0 bases, with 9 bases between them. The CDR3 is 15 residues long. Germline V gives CDR1 MDHEN, CDR2 SYDVKM.

The chain uses TRBV29-1 and TRBJ2-3, with TRBD2 matching over 8 bases. Germline CDR1 is SQVTM and CDR2 is ANQGSEA. The J segment lost 1 base and the V segment lost 4 bases, leaving 7 bases of the junction unmatched. This CDR3 spans 15 amino acids. CDR3 nucleotide sequence: TGCAGCGTTGCGGGGTCTAGCGGGCGCACAGATACGCAGTATTTT. This translates into CSVAGSSGRTDTQYF.

This clone came up a few times. The rearrangement joins TRBV4-1 to TRBJ1-1, with TRBD1 matching over 9 bases. The CDR3 spans 14 residues. Germline CDR1 reads MGHRA; CDR2 reads YSYEKL. V lost 2 bases, J lost 4 bases, and 2 bases stayed unmatched. The CDR3 loop reads CASSQYRGPTEAFF. As DNA, the CDR3 is TGCGCCAGCAGCCAATACAGGGGGCCCACTGAAGCTTTCTTT.

J is TRBJ2-2 and V is TRBV11-2, with D maybe TRBD1 (6 bases). CDR3 size: 14 residues. Germline assignment: CDR1 SGHAT and CDR2 FQNNGV. V was clipped by 7 bases and J by 2 bases, with 11 bases between them. CDR3: CASIQDSNTGELFF. Here the CDR3 DNA reads TGTGCCAGCATCCAGGACAGCAACACCGGGGAGCTGTTTTTT.

In its sample, this clone was seen a few times. Other DNA variants within this sample encode the same CDR3. The CDR3 DNA sequence: TGCAGCGTTGAGCGGGACCGCTCCTACAATGAGCAGTTCTTC. Translation gives CSVERDRSYNEQFF. The V and J genes are TRBV29-1 and TRBJ2-1; perhaps TRBD2 as D (6 bases). V was shortened by 3 bases and J by 0 bases, with 9 bases between the two germline ends. Germline assignment: CDR1 SQVTM and CDR2 ANQGSEA. The CDR3 is made up of 14 amino acids.

The rearrangement links TRBV28 to TRBJ1-3, with TRBD1 as a possible D gene (5 bases). V gave up 6 bases and J gave up 3 bases, with 15 bases separating them. Germline lookup yields CDR1 MDHEN and CDR2 SYDVKM. The CDR3 is made up of 15 amino acids. The CDR3 region has the DNA TGTGCCAGCAGAGCCCAGGGAGTTGGTGGAAACACCATATATTTT. Its translation: CASRAQGVGGNTIYF. Looking up the rest from reference TRBV28 and TRBJ1-3 gives the full variable domain: DVKVTQSSRYLVKRTGEKVFLECVQDMDHENMFWYRQDPGLGLRLIYFSYDVKMKEKGDIPEGYSVSREKKERFSLILESASTNQTSMYLCASRAQGVGGNTIYFGEGSWLTVV.

The rearrangement joins TRBV27 to TRBJ2-7; D may be TRBD1 or TRBD2 (5 bases each). Looked up from germline, CDR1 is MNHEY and CDR2 is SMNVEV (reference sequence). With 5 bases removed from V and 5 bases from J, the gap between germline ends came to 13 bases. The CDR3 sequence is 13 residues long. CDR3 nucleotides: TGTGCCAGCAGTCTCCCGGGGCAGAACGAGCAGTACTTC. Protein sequence: CASSLPGQNEQYF.